Listed below are T cell receptor beta chains from one sample, sequenced in a study of blood T cell repertoires in COVID-19. The table came from immunoSEQ multiplex PCR; TCRdb's copy has only in-frame clones and leaves some out. The data contain approximately 200,000 clones, 80% to 90% of them singletons. The sample was PBMCs or T cells enriched from blood (not recorded which). These receptors all come from a man in his thirties or forties who had recovered from COVID-19. Both conserved end residues are part of each CDR3. Each record gives: J gene, clone size, D gene, V gene, CDR3 protein, CDR3 DNA. The D gene is left open where the match is weak. The listing skips clone size in some rows; elsewhere it reads once, few, many or a size class.

>TRBJ2-2|NA|NA|TRBV5-4
CASSSRRTITGELFF
TGTGCCAGCAGCTCGAGACGTACTATCACCGGGGAGCTGTTTTTT
>TRBJ2-1|once|TRBD2|TRBV28
CASSFKVQGFLAGGPINEQFF
TGTGCCAGCAGTTTTAAGGTCCAGGGGTTTTTAGCGGGAGGGCCGATAAATGAGCAGTTCTTC
>TRBJ2-5|NA|NA|TRBV19
CASSISAGGLYQETQYF
TGTGCCAGTAGTATCAGCGCCGGGGGTCTGTACCAAGAGACCCAGTACTTC
>TRBJ2-1|NA|TRBD2|TRBV7-2
CASSLGIAGYSYNEQFF
TGTGCCAGCAGCTTAGGAATAGCGGGCTACTCCTACAATGAGCAGTTCTTC
>TRBJ1-6|NA|NA|TRBV6-5
CASNQRRVRSPLHF
TGTGCCAGCAACCAACGGAGGGTTAGATCACCCCTCCACTTT
>TRBJ2-7|NA|NA|TRBV4-3
CASSQEYGGGATYEQYF
TGCGCCAGCAGCCAAGAGTACGGAGGGGGCGCCACCTACGAGCAGTACTTC
>TRBJ2-7|NA|NA|TRBV2
CASKSRLLYEQYF
TGTGCCAGCAAGAGTCGACTCTTATACGAGCAGTACTTC
>TRBJ1-2|NA|NA|TRBV9
CASSVASDNYGYTF
TGTGCCAGCAGCGTAGCTAGTGACAACTATGGCTACACCTTC
>TRBJ2-2|NA|NA|TRBV6-7
CASNYDTNTGELFF
TGTGCCAGCAACTACGATACGAACACCGGGGAGCTGTTTTTT
>TRBJ2-2|NA|NA|TRBV2
CASSRTSNTGELFF
TGTGCCAGCAGCCGGACTTCGAACACCGGGGAGCTGTTTTTT
>TRBJ2-1|NA|TRBD2|TRBV19
CASRSGTSVNEQFF
TGTGCCAGCAGGAGCGGGACTAGCGTCAATGAGCAGTTCTTC
>TRBJ1-4|NA|NA|TRBV15
CATSRRQRYEKLFF
TGTGCCACCAGCAGACGACAGAGATATGAAAAACTGTTTTTT
>TRBJ2-5|NA|NA|TRBV21-1
CASSKVDRGLETQYF
TGTGCCAGCAGCAAAGTGGACAGGGGGCTTGAGACCCAGTACTTC
>TRBJ2-7|NA|TRBD2|TRBV7-2
CASSLVAASGSSYEQYF
TGTGCCAGCAGCTTAGTTGCGGCTAGCGGGAGCTCCTACGAGCAGTACTTC
>TRBJ2-1|NA|TRBD1|TRBV7-2
CASSTRTGAHNEQFF
TGTGCCAGCAGCACACGGACAGGGGCCCACAATGAGCAGTTCTTC
>TRBJ2-3|NA|TRBD2|TRBV10-1
CASSESIAGDISTDTQYF
TGCGCCAGCAGTGAGTCGATAGCGGGAGATATAAGCACAGATACGCAGTATTTT
>TRBJ1-1|NA|NA|TRBV6-1
CASSGGLGGGNTEAFF
TGTGCCAGCAGTGGAGGCTTGGGCGGAGGAAACACTGAAGCTTTCTTT
>TRBJ2-1|NA|TRBD2|TRBV4-3
CASSQDWLAGGNEQFF
TGCGCCAGCAGCCAAGATTGGCTAGCGGGAGGAAATGAGCAGTTCTTC
>TRBJ2-7|NA|TRBD1|TRBV5-4
CASREQGASRYEQYF
TGTGCCAGCAGGGAACAGGGGGCCAGCCGCTACGAGCAGTACTTC
>TRBJ2-7|few|TRBD1|TRBV6-2/TRBV6-3
CASSGGQRIRSYEQYF
TGTGCCAGCAGTGGGGGACAGAGGATACGCTCCTACGAGCAGTACTTC
>TRBJ2-3|NA|TRBD1|TRBV6-5
CASRTGGTDTQYF
TGTGCCAGCAGGACAGGGGGGACAGATACGCAGTATTTT
>TRBJ1-3|NA|NA|TRBV27
CASSPQGHSGNTIYF
TGTGCCAGCAGCCCACAGGGTCACTCTGGAAACACCATATATTTT
>TRBJ1-3|NA|NA|TRBV30
CAWDSGSGNTIYF
TGTGCCTGGGACTCGGGCTCTGGAAACACCATATATTTT
>TRBJ2-2|NA|NA|TRBV4-3
CASSQDAIGTGELFF
TGCGCCAGCAGCCAAGATGCCATCGGCACCGGGGAGCTGTTTTTT
>TRBJ1-1|NA|TRBD1|TRBV7-6
CASSLLTGATEAFF
TGTGCCAGCAGCTTATTGACAGGGGCCACTGAAGCTTTCTTT
>TRBJ2-7|NA|TRBD1|TRBV30
CAWSVRQGAYEQYF
TGTGCCTGGAGTGTTCGACAGGGAGCGTACGAGCAGTACTTC
>TRBJ1-1|NA|NA|TRBV29-1
CSVGAGAGANTEAFF
TGCAGCGTTGGTGCGGGGGCAGGAGCGAACACTGAAGCTTTCTTT
>TRBJ1-1|NA|TRBD1|TRBV15
CATSRPDRGPVNTEAFF
TGTGCCACCAGCAGACCGGACAGGGGGCCGGTGAACACTGAAGCTTTCTTT
>TRBJ1-1|once|TRBD1|TRBV29-1
CSALTGAGGTEAFF
TGCAGCGCCTTGACAGGGGCTGGGGGCACTGAAGCTTTCTTT
>TRBJ2-1|NA|NA|TRBV2
CASSERGGSYNEQFF
TGTGCCAGCAGTGAAAGAGGCGGCTCCTACAATGAGCAGTTCTTC
>TRBJ2-5|NA|TRBD1|TRBV15
CATSRRTGGWIETQYF
TGTGCCACCAGCCGAAGGACAGGGGGCTGGATAGAGACCCAGTACTTC
>TRBJ2-1|NA|NA|TRBV19
CASSISSGGHNEQFF
TGTGCCAGTAGTATCAGTAGCGGTGGTCACAATGAGCAGTTCTTC
>TRBJ2-5|NA|NA|TRBV6-2/TRBV6-3
CASSRSGFGEETQYF
TGTGCCAGCAGTCGGAGCGGGTTCGGAGAAGAGACCCAGTACTTC
>TRBJ1-1|NA|TRBD1|TRBV7-2
CASSLSRTGSHTEAFF
TGTGCCAGCAGCTTATCACGGACAGGCTCGCACACTGAAGCTTTCTTT
>TRBJ2-1|NA|TRBD2|TRBV20-1
CSASRQLAGVNNEQFF
TGCAGTGCTAGTCGCCAACTAGCGGGAGTTAACAATGAGCAGTTCTTC